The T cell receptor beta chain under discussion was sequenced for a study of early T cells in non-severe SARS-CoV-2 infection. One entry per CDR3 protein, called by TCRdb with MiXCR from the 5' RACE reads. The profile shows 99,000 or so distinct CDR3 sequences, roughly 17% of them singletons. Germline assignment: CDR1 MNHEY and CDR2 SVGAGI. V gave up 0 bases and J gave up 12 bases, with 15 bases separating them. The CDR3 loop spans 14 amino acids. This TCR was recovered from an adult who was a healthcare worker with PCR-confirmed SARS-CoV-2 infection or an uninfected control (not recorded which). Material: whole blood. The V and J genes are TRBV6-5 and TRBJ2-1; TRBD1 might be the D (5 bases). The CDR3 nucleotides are TGTGCCAGCAGTTACTCCAAGGGGTTGGTGGGGCAGTTCTTC. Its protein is CASSYSKGLVGQFF.